These 14 T cell receptor beta chains were all obtained from the same sample, sequenced in a study of T cell responses to AZD1222 COVID-19 vaccine. Assay: immunoSEQ multiplex PCR; the TCRdb copy retains only in-frame clones and omits some. The top ten clones hold approximately 4% of a sample with approximately 180,000 clones, around 94% of them seen once. The specimen was peripheral blood, collected 28 days after the second dose of the MenACWY control vaccine. These receptors were collected from an adult who received the MenACWY meningococcal vaccine as a control.

The chain uses TRBV27 and TRBJ1-1; D uncertain. This CDR3 region has 16 residues. The germline V gene has CDR1 MNHEY and CDR2 SMNVEV (reference sequence). The V end was cut by 4 bases, the J end by 0 bases, with 15 bases between. The CDR3 nucleotides read TGTGCCAGCAGTTCACTCCTGGGAACCATGAACACTGAAGCTTTCTTT. Protein sequence: CASSSLLGTMNTEAFF.

The genes are TRBV11-3 and TRBJ2-3; the match to TRBD2 covers 13 bases. CDR1 and CDR2 (germline): SGHNT, YENEEA. V lost 2 bases and J lost 7; bases outside the gene matches: 6. This CDR3 comprises 16 residues. The CDR3 here is CASSLKLAGGGNTQYF. The CDR3 DNA follows: TGTGCCAGCAGCTTAAAACTAGCGGGAGGGGGAAATACGCAGTATTTT.

The V and J genes are TRBV28 and TRBJ1-6, with 8 bases lining up with TRBD1. Germline V gene lookup returns CDR1 MDHEN and CDR2 SYDVKM. The CDR3 length is 12 residues. V dropped 7 bases and J dropped 14; count of bases not matched to a gene: 7. In DNA form, the CDR3 reads TGTGCCAGCACCCCAGGGGGCAGGGCCCTCCACTTT. This sequence encodes CASTPGGRALHF.

This chain's CDR3 is CAISEPGLGETQYF. The DNA of the CDR3 is TGTGCCATCAGTGAGCCGGGACTAGGGGAGACCCAGTACTTC. The chain joins TRBV10-3 to TRBJ2-5; 8 bases agree with TRBD2. Germline trimming cut 2 bases from V and 5 bases from J; bases unmatched to any gene: 4. Germline V gene lookup returns CDR1 ENHRY and CDR2 SYGVKD. CDR3 size: 14 residues.

The chain combines TRBV6-2 or TRBV6-3 with TRBJ1-6; a weak D match, TRBD1 (5 bases). The germline gives CDR1 MNHEY, CDR2 SVGEGT. Trimming left V 0 bases short and J 9 bases short, with 9 bases between. The CDR3 is made up of 14 amino acids. The CDR3 DNA is TGTGCCAGCAGTTACTCGCTGGGACGTTCACCCCTCCACTTT. Translation: CASSYSLGRSPLHF.

This rearrangement joins TRBV7-3 to TRBJ1-1, with D unclear. CDR1 and CDR2 (germline): SGHTA, FQGTGA. The CDR3 has 15 residues. The V end was cut by 5 bases, the J end by 5 bases, with 18 bases between. The CDR3 is CASSPGWATGTEAFF. Here the CDR3 DNA reads TGTGCCAGCAGCCCCGGGTGGGCGACGGGAACTGAAGCTTTCTTT.

V and J are TRBV12-3 or TRBV12-4 and TRBJ2-1; 8 bases match TRBD2. V lost 7 bases and J lost 14; bases outside the gene matches: 10. The CDR3 length is 12 residues. The CDR3 reads CASKREGRREFF. The CDR3 nucleotides are TGTGCCAGCAAACGGGAGGGCCGTCGGGAGTTCTTC.

The table lists this clone with a count of one. V usage is TRBV11-2 and J usage is TRBJ1-3; tentatively, D is TRBD1 (6 bases). The V end was cut by 5 bases, the J end by 5 bases, with 13 bases between. Germline V gene sequence: CDR1 SGHAT, CDR2 FQNNGV. CDR3 length: 14 residues. In DNA, the CDR3 is TGTGCCAGCAGCCCCCGGACAGCTAGAAACACCATATATTTT. Translating gives CASSPRTARNTIYF.

The chain uses TRBV28 and TRBJ1-2, with D tentatively TRBD1 (6 bases). Trimming removed 2 bases from V and 10 bases from J, with 11 bases in between. The CDR3 contains 12 residues. Germline V gene lookup returns CDR1 MDHEN and CDR2 SYDVKM. This chain's CDR3 is CASSLPGAPYTF. The CDR3 nucleotides read TGTGCCAGCAGTTTACCAGGGGCCCCCTACACCTTC.

The J gene is TRBJ1-1, the V gene TRBV2; no clear D gene. V gave up 2 bases and J gave up 6 bases, with 10 bases separating them. Germline values: CDR1 SNHLY, CDR2 FYNNEI. The CDR3 sequence is 13 residues long. Here the CDR3 reads CASSELGRAEAFF. CDR3 nucleotide sequence: TGTGCCAGCAGTGAACTGGGAAGGGCTGAAGCTTTCTTT.

This chain joins TRBV11-2 and TRBJ2-1, with D perhaps matching TRBD2 (6 bases). Germline V gene lookup returns CDR1 SGHAT and CDR2 FQNNGV. The CDR3 totals 14 residues. Trimming pared 2 bases from V and 8 bases from J, leaving 13 bases between. The DNA for the CDR3 is TGTGCCAGCAGCTTACTGGGCCTAGCGTATGAGCAGTTCTTC. It specifies CASSLLGLAYEQFF.

The chain recombines TRBV6-4 with TRBJ1-1; no reliable D call. The CDR3 has 14 amino acids. Germline V CDR1 and CDR2: MRHNA, SNTAGT. Trimming shortened V by 3 bases and J by 1 base, and 9 bases separated the two germline ends. CDR3 residues: CASSEFHENTEAFF. The CDR3 DNA follows: TGTGCCAGCAGTGAATTTCACGAGAACACTGAAGCTTTCTTT.

Here the CDR3 reads CASKGPWGEQFF. The CDR3, as DNA: TGTGCCAGTAAGGGGCCTTGGGGTGAGCAGTTCTTC. The chain combines TRBV19 with TRBJ2-1; D is possibly TRBD1 (5 bases). Trimming took 7 bases from V and 9 from J, leaving 13 bases between them. The CDR3 length is 12 residues. CDR1 and CDR2 (germline): LNHDA, SQIVND (reference sequence).

The chain couples TRBV7-2 to TRBJ1-1; D is ambiguous. The CDR3 is 14 residues long. CDR1 is SGHTA, CDR2 FQGNSA, per germline. Trimming stripped 1 base from V and 1 base from J, with 7 bases between. The CDR3 region is CASSLEGRNTEAFF. The DNA for the CDR3 is TGTGCCAGCAGCTTAGAAGGTCGGAACACTGAAGCTTTCTTT.